The sequence of this T cell receptor beta chain was determined in a study of STAT5B mutations in CD4+ large granular lymphocyte leukemia. Study in general: Among healthy donors, a particular HLA allele went with more CDR3 'QG' motifs.

Study outcomes and limitations: Compared with healthy controls (2/35), patient top clones favored TRBV06 (8/27).

The sample holds one count of this clone. The antigen is not known. The survey-level immunoSEQ assay was used. Only in-frame clones appear in the TCRdb table, and some are missing; sequencing was by immunoSEQ multiplex PCR. The table shows around 48,000 clones, with about three quarters occurring only once. Germline assignment: CDR1 SGDLS and CDR2 YYNGEE. The CDR3 has 13 residues. Trimming shortened V by 2 bases and J by 3 bases, and 8 bases separated the two germline ends. Sequenced sample: CD4+ T cells from blood buffy coats. The TCR comes from a human donor in good health. The chain has TRBV9 and TRBJ2-5, with D uncertain. CDR3 nucleotides: TGTGCCAGCAGCGTCCACGTTGAAGAGACCCAGTACTTC. Amino acid sequence: CASSVHVEETQYF. The variable domain in full, completed from reference TRBV9 and TRBJ2-5, reads DSGVTQTPKHLITATGQRVTLRCSPRSGDLSVYWYQQSLDQGLQFLIQYYNGEERAKGNILERFSAQQFPDLHSELNLSSLELGDSALYFCASSVHVEETQYFGPGTRLLVL.